Listed below are T cell receptor beta chains from one sample, sequenced in a study of blood T cell repertoires in COVID-19. The data were produced by immunoSEQ multiplex PCR, yet TCRdb's version contains in-frame clones alone and is incomplete. Among 150,000 to 200,000 clones listed, roughly four fifths were seen once. Sequenced material: peripheral blood. Source of these receptors: a human donor with acute or convalescent COVID-19. The donor label of this sample is uncertain. CDR3s include the opening cysteine and the closing phenylalanine or tryptophan. Fields, in order: J gene, V gene, clone size, D gene, CDR3 protein, CDR3 DNA. A D gene is named only where the DNA matches it firmly. Expanded clones are given a class, and other clones once, few, many or no size at all.

>TRBJ2-7|TRBV11-2|few|-
CASSLRGGSTYEQYF
TGTGCCAGCAGCTTACGGGGAGGATCCACCTACGAGCAGTACTTC
>TRBJ1-2|TRBV25-1|-|TRBD1
CASSASGTGANYGYTF
TGTGCCAGCAGTGCATCCGGGACAGGGGCGAATTATGGCTACACCTTC
>TRBJ2-7|TRBV28|-|-
CASSLFNEQYF
TGTGCCAGCAGTTTATTCAACGAGCAGTACTTC
>TRBJ2-3|TRBV29-1|-|TRBD1
CSVKGGGAADTQYF
TGCAGCGTAAAAGGGGGCGGAGCGGCAGATACGCAGTATTTT
>TRBJ1-4|TRBV15|-|TRBD1
CATSSRDRLEDEKLFF
TGTGCCACCAGCAGCCGGGACAGGTTGGAGGATGAAAAACTGTTTTTT
>TRBJ2-1|TRBV27|-|-
CATSLFGKSYNEQFF
TGTGCCACCTCCCTCTTCGGGAAGAGCTACAATGAGCAGTTCTTC
>TRBJ2-2|TRBV7-2|-|TRBD1
CASSPDRGQATGELFF
TGTGCCAGCAGCCCCGACAGGGGGCAAGCAACCGGGGAGCTGTTTTTT
>TRBJ1-6|TRBV19|few|TRBD1
CASTPGTAPNSPLHF
TGTGCCAGTACCCCGGGGACAGCGCCTAATTCACCCCTCCACTTT
>TRBJ2-3|TRBV7-2|-|-
CASSSLGAIWDPDTQYF
TGTGCCAGCAGCTCCCTTGGGGCGATTTGGGATCCAGATACGCAGTATTTT
>TRBJ1-2|TRBV19|-|TRBD1
CASSIDLFGTGGRGYTF
TGTGCCAGTAGTATAGATCTGTTCGGGACAGGGGGTCGTGGCTACACCTTC
>TRBJ2-7|TRBV10-2|-|TRBD1
CASSVLDRGGNEQYF
TGCGCCAGCAGTGTATTGGACAGGGGTGGAAACGAGCAGTACTTC
>TRBJ2-2|TRBV9|-|-
CASSDRVPGELFF
TGTGCCAGCAGCGACAGGGTTCCCGGGGAGCTGTTTTTT
>TRBJ2-7|TRBV5-4|-|-
CASSLGAVTTYEQYF
TGTGCCAGCAGCTTGGGTGCGGTTACTACCTACGAGCAGTACTTC
>TRBJ1-2|TRBV11-1|-|-
CASSLAPERPGYTF
TGTGCCAGCAGCTTAGCCCCTGAGAGGCCGGGCTACACCTTC
>TRBJ1-1|TRBV7-3|few|TRBD1
CASSLNLDREAFF
TGTGCCAGCAGCTTAAACCTGGACAGGGAAGCTTTCTTT
>TRBJ1-5|TRBV10-1|once|-
CASSAGDQPQHF
TGCGCCAGCAGTGCGGGGGATCAGCCCCAGCATTTT
>TRBJ1-2|TRBV19|-|-
CASRKYSNSLNYGYTF
TGTGCCAGTAGAAAGTATAGTAACAGCCTAAACTATGGCTACACCTTC
>TRBJ2-7|TRBV30|-|TRBD1
CAWSVGTAYEQYF
TGTGCCTGGAGTGTAGGGACAGCCTACGAGCAGTACTTC